One and the same sample provided the 17 T cell receptor beta chains below, sequenced in a study of technical replicates of blood from a handful of donors. The data were produced by immunoSEQ multiplex PCR, yet TCRdb's version contains in-frame clones alone and is incomplete. The data show around 72,000 clones, with approximately 90% seen just once and about 0.38% held by the top ten. The sequenced sample was T cells isolated from PBMCs. These receptors came from a human donor in good health.

The table lists this clone with a count of one. The gene calls are TRBV7-9 and TRBJ2-6; D remains unclear. Germline CDR1 is SEHNR and CDR2 is FQNEAQ (reference sequence). Trimming left V 1 base short and J 1 base short, with 8 bases between. The CDR3 is made up of 16 amino acids. CDR3 in DNA: TGTGCCAGCAGCTTAGAAGGCAGGTCTGGGGCCAACGTCCTGACTTTC. This encodes CASSLEGRSGANVLTF.

The CDR3 sequence is CASSSGWGGSYEQYF. The CDR3 nucleotides are TGTGCCAGCAGTTCGGGGTGGGGGGGCTCCTACGAGCAGTACTTC. V usage is TRBV5-6 and J usage is TRBJ2-7, with 7 bases that match TRBD2. CDR1 and CDR2 (germline): SGHDT, YYEEEE. With 5 bases clipped from V and 0 bases from J, the junction kept 8 bases outside the gene matches. The CDR3 contains 15 residues. Together with reference TRBV5-6 and TRBJ2-7, the CDR3 gives the full variable domain: DAGVTQSPTHLIKTRGQQVTLRCSPKSGHDTVSWYQQALGQGPQFIFQYYEEEERQRGNFPDRFSGHQFPNYSSELNVNALLLGDSALYLCASSSGWGGSYEQYFGPGTRLTVT.

The chain carries TRBV7-2 and TRBJ2-7, with TRBD2 matching 9 bases. Trimming cost V 1 base and J 5 bases; bases outside gene matches: 6. The germline V gene encodes CDR1 SGHTA and CDR2 FQGNSA. This CDR3 region has 15 residues. The CDR3: CASSLVGTSNHEQYF. The CDR3 DNA reads TGTGCCAGCAGCTTAGTCGGGACTAGCAACCACGAGCAGTACTTC.

The rearrangement links TRBV18 to TRBJ2-7; 9 bases map to TRBD1. CDR1 and CDR2 (germline): KGHSH, LQKENI. The CDR3 totals 15 residues. V was pared by 2 bases and J by 3 bases, with 5 bases of the junction left unmatched. The CDR3 region is CASSPVGQGSYEQYF. Written as DNA, the CDR3 is TGTGCCAGCTCACCAGTGGGACAGGGTAGCTACGAGCAGTACTTC.

V usage is TRBV6-1 and J usage is TRBJ2-4, with 7 bases aligning to TRBD1. Germline CDR1 reads MNHNS; CDR2 reads SASEGT. V lost 2 bases to trimming and J lost 16 bases; unmatched junction nucleotides: 11. CDR3 length: 13 residues. CDR3 in DNA: TGTGCCAGCAGTGAATCCCCGGGACAGCCTCAATACTTC. Translated: CASSESPGQPQYF.

This chain joins TRBV30 and TRBJ1-4, with 7 bases identical to TRBD1. Losses at the gene ends were 0 bases for V and 8 bases for J; bases not matched to a gene: 3. Germline CDR1 GTSNPN, CDR2 SVGIG (reference sequence). This CDR3 contains 13 residues. CDR3 sequence reads: CAWSVAGGEKLFF. The CDR3 DNA sequence: TGTGCCTGGAGTGTGGCAGGGGGGGAAAAACTGTTTTTT.

This clone has a handful of counts. The chain is built from TRBV19 and TRBJ1-4; D unresolved. Germline assignment: CDR1 LNHDA and CDR2 SQIVND (reference sequence). Trimming took off 4 bases at V and 8 bases at J, with 8 bases between the two ends. This CDR3 has 12 residues. The CDR3 nucleotides read TGTGCCAGTAGTACTGAGGGAGAAAAACTGTTTTTT. Its protein product is CASSTEGEKLFF.

This clone was detected only once. The chain joins TRBV6-4 to TRBJ2-1; TRBD1 agrees at 8 bases. CDR1 is MRHNA and CDR2 is SNTAGT in the germline V gene. The CDR3 extends over 15 amino acids. V lost 5 bases to trimming and J lost 3 bases; unmatched junction nucleotides: 6. The CDR3 nucleotides are TGTGCCAGCAGTCCTACAGGGGGTATCTACAATGAGCAGTTCTTC. Translated, it gives CASSPTGGIYNEQFF.

This chain uses TRBV11-3 with TRBJ2-1, with 8 bases lining up with TRBD1. With 4 bases clipped from V and 8 bases from J, the junction kept 1 base outside the gene matches. The length of the CDR3 is 12 residues. The germline V gene has CDR1 SGHNT and CDR2 YENEEA. DNA of the CDR3: TGTGCCAGCAGCTCGACAGGGGATGAGCAGTTCTTC. Its protein product is CASSSTGDEQFF.

This clone was observed once. The rearrangement joins TRBV2 to TRBJ2-7; 9 bases agree with TRBD2. Germline CDR1 SNHLY, CDR2 FYNNEI. CDR3 length: 16 amino acids. Trimming took 5 bases from V and 0 from J; bases not matched to a gene: 8. The CDR3 protein is CASSTLSGRGSYEQYF. The CDR3 bases are TGTGCCAGCAGTACTCTTAGCGGGAGAGGCTCCTACGAGCAGTACTTC.

The genes are TRBV6-1 and TRBJ1-4; D may be TRBD1 (5 bases). The CDR3 loop spans 14 amino acids. Germline V CDR1 and CDR2: MNHNS, SASEGT. Trimming took 5 bases from V and 6 from J, leaving 13 bases between them. Here the CDR3 DNA reads TGTGCCAGCAGTTTGGGGACTGGGGATGAAAAACTGTTTTTT. Translating it yields CASSLGTGDEKLFF.

The rearrangement uses TRBV9 and TRBJ2-1, with TRBD2 matching over 7 bases. The CDR3 length is 16 residues. V shed 1 base and J 8 bases; nucleotides not matched to a gene: 12. CDR1 is SGDLS, CDR2 YYNGEE, per germline. CDR3 nucleotides: TGTGCCAGCAGCGTAAGTTATGGCGGGAGCGCCGATGAGCAGTTCTTC. Translation gives CASSVSYGGSADEQFF.

The chain employs TRBV28 and TRBJ1-2; 9 bases are a match to TRBD1. The CDR3 contains 16 residues. V was clipped by 6 bases and J by 7 bases; unmatched bases: 15. The germline gives CDR1 MDHEN, CDR2 SYDVKM. CDR3 in amino acids: CASRYTLDRGIFGYTF. In nucleotides, the CDR3 is TGTGCCAGCAGGTACACCTTGGACAGGGGAATCTTTGGCTACACCTTC.

The CDR3, as DNA: TGTGCCAGCAGGAAAACTAGCGTTGGCTCCTACGAGCAGTACTTC. This encodes CASRKTSVGSYEQYF. V usage is TRBV6-5 and J usage is TRBJ2-7, with 7 bases matching TRBD2. CDR3 length: 15 amino acids. Germline V gives CDR1 MNHEY, CDR2 SVGAGI. Germline trimming cut 6 bases from V and 0 bases from J; bases unmatched to any gene: 8.

This chain connects TRBV29-1 to TRBJ1-4; possibly TRBD1 for D (6 bases). Germline lookup yields CDR1 SQVTM and CDR2 ANQGSEA. V gave up 0 bases and J gave up 2 bases, with 7 bases separating them. There are 14 residues in the CDR3. The CDR3 bases are TGCAGCGTTGAAGATCAGGGGACTAATGAAAAACTGTTTTTT. It codes for CSVEDQGTNEKLFF.

V and J are TRBV6-1 and TRBJ1-5; D may be TRBD1 (5 bases). From germline, CDR1 is MNHNS and CDR2 SASEGT. The V and J ends lost 2 bases and 0 bases respectively, with 8 bases between them. The CDR3 contains 15 residues. The CDR3 DNA reads TGTGCCAGCAGTGAAAGTACAGGTAGCAATCAGCCCCAGCATTTT. Encoded protein: CASSESTGSNQPQHF.

This chain links TRBV7-9 with TRBJ2-5; TRBD1 matches 9 bases. Germline CDR1 is SEHNR and CDR2 is FQNEAQ (reference sequence). The CDR3 loop spans 14 amino acids. J lost 4 bases, V lost 4 bases, and 4 bases had no gene match. The CDR3 DNA reads as TGTGCCAGCAGCTATCTGGGACAGGGAGAGACCCAGTACTTC. Encoded protein: CASSYLGQGETQYF.